This T cell receptor beta chain was found in a study of blood T cells in healthy people across ages. This clonotype was recorded many times. Antigen specificity is unknown. Looked up from germline, CDR1 is SGHTA and CDR2 is FQGTGA. V lost 1 base, J lost 2 bases, and 8 bases lay in between. The CDR3 consists of 14 residues. Whole-study results and caveats: Naive CD4+ cells and diversity were both higher in long-lived donors than in aged donors. Diversity of TCR beta per million T cells declined in a roughly linear way with age.

A second PCR, run for about 7 to 11 cycles, used a sample-barcoded 5' primer plus a J-beta primer mix. Sequencing yielded, for each sample, at least 2.5 million paired-end reads carrying CDR3. Using its own MiXCR run on the 5' RACE reads, TCRdb lists one record per CDR3 protein. The sample has roughly 1,500,000 distinct CDR3 sequences; roughly 45% are singletons. The material sequenced was blood. The TCR originated in a young woman in good health. The rearrangement links TRBV7-3 to TRBJ2-5; D remains unclear. The CDR3 coding sequence is TGTGCCAGCAGCTTAAGTTCCGGACAAGAGACCCAGTACTTC. This translates into CASSLSSGQETQYF.